Ten or more counts support the clone carrying this T cell receptor beta chain. The sample is drawn from a study of blood T cells in healthy people across ages. Combining a sample-barcoded 5' primer with a J-beta primer mix, a second PCR ran for roughly 7 to 11 cycles. TCRdb itself ran the 5' RACE reads through MiXCR, one entry per CDR3 protein. The sample has about 320,000 distinct CDR3 sequences; 25% to 30% are singletons. CDR1 and CDR2 (germline): SQVTM, ANQGSEA. The J segment lost 7 bases and the V segment lost 7 bases, leaving 3 bases of the junction unmatched. The CDR3 is 12 residues long. The TCR comes from a woman between 65 and 79 years old in good health. The V gene is TRBV29-1, the J gene TRBJ2-1, with 11 bases aligning to TRBD2. The sample taken for sequencing was blood. The CDR3 region is CSALAGVNEQFF. The CDR3 DNA reads as TGCAGCGCACTAGCGGGAGTGAATGAGCAGTTCTTC.